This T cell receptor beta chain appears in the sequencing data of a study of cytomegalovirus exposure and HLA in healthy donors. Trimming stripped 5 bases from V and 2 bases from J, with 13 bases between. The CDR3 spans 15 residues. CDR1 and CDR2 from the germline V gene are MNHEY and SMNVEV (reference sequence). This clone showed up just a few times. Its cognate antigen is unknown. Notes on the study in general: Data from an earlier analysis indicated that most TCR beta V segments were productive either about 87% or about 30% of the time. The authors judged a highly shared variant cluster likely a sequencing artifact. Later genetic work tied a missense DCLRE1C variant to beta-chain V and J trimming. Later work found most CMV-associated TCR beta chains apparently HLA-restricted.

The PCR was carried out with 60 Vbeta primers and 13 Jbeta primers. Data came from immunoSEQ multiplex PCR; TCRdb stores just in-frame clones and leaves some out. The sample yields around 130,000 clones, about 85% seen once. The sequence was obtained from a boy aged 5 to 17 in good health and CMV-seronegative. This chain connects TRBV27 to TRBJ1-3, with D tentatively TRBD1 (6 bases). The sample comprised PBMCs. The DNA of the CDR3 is TGTGCCAGCAGTCCCGACGGGACACCTGGAAACACCATATATTTT. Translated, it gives CASSPDGTPGNTIYF.